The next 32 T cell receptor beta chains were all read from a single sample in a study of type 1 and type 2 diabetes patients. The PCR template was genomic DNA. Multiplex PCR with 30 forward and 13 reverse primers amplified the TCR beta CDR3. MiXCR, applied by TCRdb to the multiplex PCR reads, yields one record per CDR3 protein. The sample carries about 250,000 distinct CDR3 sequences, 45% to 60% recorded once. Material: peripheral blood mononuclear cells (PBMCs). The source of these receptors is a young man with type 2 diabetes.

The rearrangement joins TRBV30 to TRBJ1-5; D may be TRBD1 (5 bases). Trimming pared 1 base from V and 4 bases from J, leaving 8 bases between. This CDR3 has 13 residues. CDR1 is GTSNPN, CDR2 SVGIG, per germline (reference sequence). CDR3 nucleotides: TGTGCCTGGAGTGGGGGGGTTAATCAGCCCCAGCATTTT. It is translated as CAWSGGVNQPQHF.

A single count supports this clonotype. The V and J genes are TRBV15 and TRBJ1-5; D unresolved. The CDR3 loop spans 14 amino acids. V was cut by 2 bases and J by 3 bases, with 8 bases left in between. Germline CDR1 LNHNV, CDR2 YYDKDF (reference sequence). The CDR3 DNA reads TGTGCCACCAGCAGAATGGCAAACAATCAGCCCCAGCATTTT. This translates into CATSRMANNQPQHF.

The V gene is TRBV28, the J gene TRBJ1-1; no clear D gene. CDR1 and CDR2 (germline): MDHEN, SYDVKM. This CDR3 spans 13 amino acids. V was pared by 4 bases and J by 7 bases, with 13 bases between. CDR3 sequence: CASSWGGIREAFF. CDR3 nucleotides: TGTGCCAGCAGTTGGGGTGGGATCCGTGAAGCTTTCTTT.

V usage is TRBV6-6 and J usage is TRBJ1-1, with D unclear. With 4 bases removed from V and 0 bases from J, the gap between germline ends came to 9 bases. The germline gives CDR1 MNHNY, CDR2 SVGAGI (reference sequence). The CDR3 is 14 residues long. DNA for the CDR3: TGTGCCAGCAGTTGCTCTCCCGTGAACACTGAAGCTTTCTTT. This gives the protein CASSCSPVNTEAFF.

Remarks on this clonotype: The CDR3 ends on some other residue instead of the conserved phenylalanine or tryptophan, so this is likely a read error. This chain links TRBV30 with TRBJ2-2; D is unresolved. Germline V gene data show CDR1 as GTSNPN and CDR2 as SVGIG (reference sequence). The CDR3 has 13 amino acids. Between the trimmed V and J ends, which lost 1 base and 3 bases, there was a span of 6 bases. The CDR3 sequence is CAWSEQDTGELFS. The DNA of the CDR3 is TGTGCCTGGAGTGAGCAAGACACCGGGGAGCTGTTTTCT.

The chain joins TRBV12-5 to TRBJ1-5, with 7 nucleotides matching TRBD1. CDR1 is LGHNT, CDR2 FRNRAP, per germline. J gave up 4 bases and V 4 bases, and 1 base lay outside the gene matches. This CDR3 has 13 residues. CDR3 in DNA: TGTGCTAGTGGTTCGGGACAGAATCAGCCCCAGCATTTT. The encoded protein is CASGSGQNQPQHF.

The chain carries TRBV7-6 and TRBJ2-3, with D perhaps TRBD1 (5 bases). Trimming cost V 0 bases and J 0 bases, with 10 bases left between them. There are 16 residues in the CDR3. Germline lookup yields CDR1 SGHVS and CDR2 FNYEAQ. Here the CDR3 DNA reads TGTGCCAGCAGCTTAGCGATAGCAGGGAGCACAGATACGCAGTATTTT. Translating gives CASSLAIAGSTDTQYF. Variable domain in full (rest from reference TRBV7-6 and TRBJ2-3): GAGVSQSPRYKVTKRGQDVALRCDPISGHVSLYWYRQALGQGPEFLTYFNYEAQQDKSGLPNDRFSAERPEGSISTLTIQRTEQRDSAMYRCASSLAIAGSTDTQYFGPGTRLTVL.

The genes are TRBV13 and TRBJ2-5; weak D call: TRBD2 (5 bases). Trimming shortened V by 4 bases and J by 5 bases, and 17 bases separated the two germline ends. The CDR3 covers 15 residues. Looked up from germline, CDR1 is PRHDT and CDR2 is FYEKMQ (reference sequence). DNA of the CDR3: TGTGCCAGCAGCTCTTATATTGCAGGCGGGGAGACCCAGTACTTC. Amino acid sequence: CASSSYIAGGETQYF.

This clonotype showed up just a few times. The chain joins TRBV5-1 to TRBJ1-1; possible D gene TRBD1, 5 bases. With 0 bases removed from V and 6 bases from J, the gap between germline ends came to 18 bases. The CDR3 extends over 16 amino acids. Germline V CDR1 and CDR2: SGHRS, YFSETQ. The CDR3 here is CASSLASLEGTAEAFF. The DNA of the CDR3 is TGCGCCAGCAGCTTGGCCTCTTTAGAAGGGACCGCTGAAGCTTTCTTT.

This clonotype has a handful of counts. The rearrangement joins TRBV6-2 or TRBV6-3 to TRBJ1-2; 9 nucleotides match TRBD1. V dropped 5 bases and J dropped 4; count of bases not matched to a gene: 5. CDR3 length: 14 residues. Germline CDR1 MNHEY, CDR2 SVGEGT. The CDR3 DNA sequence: TGTGCCAGCAGTGCCACAGGGGGCCTCTATGGCTACACCTTC. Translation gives CASSATGGLYGYTF.

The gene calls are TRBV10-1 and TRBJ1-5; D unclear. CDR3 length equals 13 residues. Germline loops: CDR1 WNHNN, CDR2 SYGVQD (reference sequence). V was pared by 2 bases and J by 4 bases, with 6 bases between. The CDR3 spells CASSEKVNQPQHF. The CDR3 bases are TGCGCCAGCAGTGAGAAGGTGAATCAGCCCCAGCATTTT.

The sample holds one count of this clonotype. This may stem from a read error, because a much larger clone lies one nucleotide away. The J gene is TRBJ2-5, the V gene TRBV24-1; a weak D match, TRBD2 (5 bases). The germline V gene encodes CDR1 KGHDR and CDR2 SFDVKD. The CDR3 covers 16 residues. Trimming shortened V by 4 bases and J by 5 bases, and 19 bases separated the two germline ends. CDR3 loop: CATSDNGAGKGETQYF. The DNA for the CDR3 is TGTGCCACCAGTGACAACGGTGCCGGGAAAGGGGAGACCCAGTACTTC.

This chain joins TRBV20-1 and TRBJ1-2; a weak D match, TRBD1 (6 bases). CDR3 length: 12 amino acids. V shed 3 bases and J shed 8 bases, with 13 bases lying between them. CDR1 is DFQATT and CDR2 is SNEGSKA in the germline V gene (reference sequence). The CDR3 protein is CSASRTERGYTF. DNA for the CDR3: TGCAGTGCTAGCAGGACAGAAAGGGGCTACACCTTC.

CDR3: CASRAGTGFQPQHF. DNA for the CDR3: TGTGCCAGCAGAGCCGGGACAGGGTTTCAGCCCCAGCATTTT. V and J are TRBV2 and TRBJ1-5, with 9 nucleotides matching TRBD1. V lost 6 bases, J lost 6 bases, and 6 bases stayed unmatched. The germline V gene encodes CDR1 SNHLY and CDR2 FYNNEI. This CDR3 contains 14 residues.

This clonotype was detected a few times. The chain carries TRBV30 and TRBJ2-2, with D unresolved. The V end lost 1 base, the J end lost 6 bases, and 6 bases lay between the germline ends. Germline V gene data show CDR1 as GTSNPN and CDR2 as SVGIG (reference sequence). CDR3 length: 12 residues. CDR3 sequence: CAWSASAGELFF. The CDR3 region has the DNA TGTGCCTGGAGTGCATCAGCCGGGGAGCTGTTTTTT.

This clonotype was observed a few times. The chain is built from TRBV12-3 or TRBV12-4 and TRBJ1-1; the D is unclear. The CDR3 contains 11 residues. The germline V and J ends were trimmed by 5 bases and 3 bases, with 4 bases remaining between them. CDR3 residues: CASSRYTEAFF. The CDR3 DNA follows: TGTGCCAGCAGTCGTTACACTGAAGCTTTCTTT.

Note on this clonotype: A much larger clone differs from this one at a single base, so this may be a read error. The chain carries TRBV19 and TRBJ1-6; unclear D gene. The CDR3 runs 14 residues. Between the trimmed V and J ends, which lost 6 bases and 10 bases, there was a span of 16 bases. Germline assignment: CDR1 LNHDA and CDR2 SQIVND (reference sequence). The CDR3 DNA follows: TGTGCCAGTAGCTCTAAACTCAGTGGATCACCCCTCCACTTT. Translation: CASSSKLSGSPLHF.

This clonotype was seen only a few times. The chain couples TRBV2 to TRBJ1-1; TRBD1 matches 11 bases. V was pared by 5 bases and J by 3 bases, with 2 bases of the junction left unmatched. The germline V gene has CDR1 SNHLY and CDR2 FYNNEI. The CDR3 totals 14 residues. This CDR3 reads CASSSDRGHTEAFF. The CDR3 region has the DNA TGTGCCAGCAGTTCGGACAGGGGGCACACTGAAGCTTTCTTT.

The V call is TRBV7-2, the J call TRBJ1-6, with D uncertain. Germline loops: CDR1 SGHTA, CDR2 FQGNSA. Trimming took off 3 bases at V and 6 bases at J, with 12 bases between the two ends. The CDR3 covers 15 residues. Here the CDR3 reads CASSLVGYGNSPLHF. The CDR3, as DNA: TGTGCCAGCAGCTTGGTAGGGTACGGTAATTCACCCCTCCACTTT. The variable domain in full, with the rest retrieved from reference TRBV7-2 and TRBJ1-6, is GAGVSQSPSNKVTEKGKDVELRCDPISGHTALYWYRQSLGQGLEFLIYFQGNSAPDKSGLPSDRFSAERTGGSVSTLTIQRTQQEDSAVYLCASSLVGYGNSPLHFGNGTRLTVT.

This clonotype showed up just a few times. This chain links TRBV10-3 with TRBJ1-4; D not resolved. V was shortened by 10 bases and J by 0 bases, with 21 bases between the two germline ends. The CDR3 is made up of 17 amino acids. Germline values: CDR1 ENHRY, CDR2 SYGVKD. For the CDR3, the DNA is TGTGCCAACCCGGCGCTACCTCCCAAAACAACTAATGAAAAACTGTTTTTT. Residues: CANPALPPKTTNEKLFF.

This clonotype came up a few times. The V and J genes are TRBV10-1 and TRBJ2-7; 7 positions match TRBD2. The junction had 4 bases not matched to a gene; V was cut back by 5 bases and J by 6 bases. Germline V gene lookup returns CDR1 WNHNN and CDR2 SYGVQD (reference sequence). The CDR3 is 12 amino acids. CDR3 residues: CASSTPGGEQYF. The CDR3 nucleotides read TGCGCCAGCAGTACTCCGGGAGGCGAGCAGTACTTC.

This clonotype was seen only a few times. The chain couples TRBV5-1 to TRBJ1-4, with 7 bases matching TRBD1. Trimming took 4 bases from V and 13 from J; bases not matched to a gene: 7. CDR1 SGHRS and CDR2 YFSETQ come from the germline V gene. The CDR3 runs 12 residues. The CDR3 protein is CASSDTGERLFF. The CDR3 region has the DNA TGCGCCAGCAGCGATACAGGGGAGAGACTGTTTTTT.

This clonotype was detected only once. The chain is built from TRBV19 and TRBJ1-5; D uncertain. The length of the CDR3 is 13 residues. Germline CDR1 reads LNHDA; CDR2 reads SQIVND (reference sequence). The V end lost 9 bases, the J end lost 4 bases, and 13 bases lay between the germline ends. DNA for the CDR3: TGTGCCAGCAACGGCCAGAGGAATCAGCCCCAGCATTTT. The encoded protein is CASNGQRNQPQHF.

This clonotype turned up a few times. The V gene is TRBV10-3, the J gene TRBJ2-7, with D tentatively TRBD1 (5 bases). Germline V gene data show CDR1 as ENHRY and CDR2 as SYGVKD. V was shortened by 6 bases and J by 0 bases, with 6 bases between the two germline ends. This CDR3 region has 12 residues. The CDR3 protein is CAISRDSYEQYF. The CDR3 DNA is TGTGCCATCAGCAGGGACTCCTACGAGCAGTACTTC.

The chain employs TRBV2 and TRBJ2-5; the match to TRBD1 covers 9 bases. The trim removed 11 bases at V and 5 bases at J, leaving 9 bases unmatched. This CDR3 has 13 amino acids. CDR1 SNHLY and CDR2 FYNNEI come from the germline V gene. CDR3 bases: TGTGCCTCAGCGAGGGACAGGGACGAGACCCAGTACTTC. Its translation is CASARDRDETQYF. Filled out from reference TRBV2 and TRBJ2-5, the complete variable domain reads EPEVTQTPSHQVTQMGQEVILRCVPISNHLYFYWYRQILGQKVEFLVSFYNNEISEKSEIFDDQFSVERPDGSNFTLKIRSTKLEDSAMYFCASARDRDETQYFGPGTRLLVL.

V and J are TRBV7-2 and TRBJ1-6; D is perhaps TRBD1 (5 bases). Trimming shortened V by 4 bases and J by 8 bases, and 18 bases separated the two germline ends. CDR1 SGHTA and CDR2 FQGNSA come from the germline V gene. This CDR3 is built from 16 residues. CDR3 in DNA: TGTGCCAGCAGCTGGGGGACGGTACGGGGGGATTCACCCCTCCACTTT. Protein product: CASSWGTVRGDSPLHF.

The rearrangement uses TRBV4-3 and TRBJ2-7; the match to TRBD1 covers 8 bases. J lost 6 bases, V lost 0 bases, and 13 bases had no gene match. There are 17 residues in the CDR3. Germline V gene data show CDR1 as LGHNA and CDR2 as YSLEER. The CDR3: CASSQDRGQGAVLEQYF. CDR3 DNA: TGCGCCAGCAGCCAAGATCGAGGTCAGGGGGCGGTTCTCGAGCAGTACTTC.

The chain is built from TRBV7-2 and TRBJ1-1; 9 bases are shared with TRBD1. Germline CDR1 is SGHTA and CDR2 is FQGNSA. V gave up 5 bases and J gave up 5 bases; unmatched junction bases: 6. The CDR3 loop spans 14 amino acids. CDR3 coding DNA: TGTGCCAGCAGCGGAGACAGGGGGGGGACTGAAGCTTTCTTT. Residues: CASSGDRGGTEAFF.

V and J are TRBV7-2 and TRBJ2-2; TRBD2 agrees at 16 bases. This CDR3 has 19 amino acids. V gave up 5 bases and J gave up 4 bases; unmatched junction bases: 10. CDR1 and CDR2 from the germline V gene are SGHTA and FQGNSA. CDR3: CASSPMGLAGGESTGELFF. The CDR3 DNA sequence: TGTGCCAGCAGCCCAATGGGACTAGCGGGGGGGGAATCCACCGGGGAGCTGTTTTTT.

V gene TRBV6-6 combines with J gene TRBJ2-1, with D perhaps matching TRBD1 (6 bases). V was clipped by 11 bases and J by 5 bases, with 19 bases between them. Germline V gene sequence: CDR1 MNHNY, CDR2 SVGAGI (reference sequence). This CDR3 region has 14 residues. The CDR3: CASSLGAGHNEQFF. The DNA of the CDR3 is TGTGCCTCGTCCTTGGGGGCTGGGCACAATGAGCAGTTCTTC.

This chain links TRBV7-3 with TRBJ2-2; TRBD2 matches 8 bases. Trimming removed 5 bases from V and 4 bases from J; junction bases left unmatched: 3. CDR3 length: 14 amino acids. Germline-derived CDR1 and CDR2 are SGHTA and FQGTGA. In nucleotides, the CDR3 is TGTGCCAGCAGCCCCGCGGGGGGCACCGGGGAGCTGTTTTTT. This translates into CASSPAGGTGELFF.

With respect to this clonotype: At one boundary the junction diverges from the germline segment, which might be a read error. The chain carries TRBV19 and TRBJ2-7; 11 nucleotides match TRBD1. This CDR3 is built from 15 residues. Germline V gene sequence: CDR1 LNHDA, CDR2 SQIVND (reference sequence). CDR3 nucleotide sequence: TGTGCCAGTAGTGGAGGACAGGGGGCTTACTACGGGCAGTACTTC. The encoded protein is CASSGGQGAYYGQYF.